The 19 T cell receptor beta chains below come from one sample, sequenced in a study of beta chain features in type 1 diabetes. For these TCRs, the target antigens are not known. Reverse transcription of all isolated RNA meant that expressed TCRB transcripts were sequenced. Data came from immunoSEQ multiplex PCR; TCRdb stores just in-frame clones and leaves some out. The sample has about 150,000 clones, 9% to 12% seen once. Points from the study as a whole: TCRB CDR3s from Type 1 diabetes patients were moderately but significantly shorter in all four CD4+ subsets.

Sample: central memory CD4+ T cells from blood. The receptors shown here come from a man aged 25 to 40 with type 1 diabetes.

V gene TRBV6-5 combines with J gene TRBJ1-5; D call uncertain. Per germline, CDR1 MNHEY and CDR2 SVGAGI. The CDR3 totals 13 residues. Trimming took 5 bases from V and 7 from J, leaving 12 bases between them. The CDR3 bases are TGTGCCAGCAGTCTTTACACAGAACAGCCCCAGCATTTT. This sequence encodes CASSLYTEQPQHF.

This clone was seen only a few times. This chain links TRBV13 with TRBJ1-1; D is possibly TRBD1 (6 bases). Between the trimmed V and J ends, which lost 5 bases and 1 base, there was a span of 11 bases. The germline V gene has CDR1 PRHDT and CDR2 FYEKMQ (reference sequence). This CDR3 spans 14 amino acids. CDR3 loop: CASSPRGPNTEAFF. CDR3 nucleotides: TGTGCCAGCAGCCCCAGGGGCCCGAACACTGAAGCTTTCTTT.

The chain links TRBV28 to TRBJ2-7; 7 nucleotides align to TRBD1. Per germline, CDR1 MDHEN and CDR2 SYDVKM. The ends lost 4 bases at V and 0 bases at J; junction bases unmatched: 3. The CDR3 spans 14 residues. CDR3 residues: CASSSDRISYEQYF. CDR3 DNA: TGTGCCAGCAGTTCGGACAGGATCTCCTACGAGCAGTACTTC. Supplemented by reference TRBV28 and TRBJ2-7, the full variable domain reads DVKVTQSSRYLVKRTGEKVFLECVQDMDHENMFWYRQDPGLGLRLIYFSYDVKMKEKGDIPEGYSVSREKKERFSLILESASTNQTSMYLCASSSDRISYEQYFGPGTRLTVT.

This clone was observed a few times. CDR3 DNA sequence: TGTGCCACCGGAAGAGCGGGAGGGCCGGGTGAGCAGTACTTC. The encoded protein is CATGRAGGPGEQYF. This chain links TRBV28 with TRBJ2-7; 10 bases line up with TRBD2. CDR1 MDHEN and CDR2 SYDVKM come from the germline V gene. The J segment lost 7 bases and the V segment lost 10 bases, leaving 13 bases of the junction unmatched. The CDR3 loop spans 14 amino acids.

This chain links TRBV7-2 with TRBJ2-5, with 7 bases aligning to TRBD1. The CDR3 has 13 residues. V gave up 4 bases and J gave up 6 bases; unmatched junction bases: 5. Germline CDR1 reads SGHTA; CDR2 reads FQGNSA. The CDR3 spells CASSSSGGKTQYF. For the CDR3, the DNA is TGTGCCAGCAGCTCCTCAGGGGGAAAGACCCAGTACTTC.

The chain has TRBV10-3 and TRBJ2-1; 8 nucleotides line up with TRBD2. Germline CDR1 ENHRY, CDR2 SYGVKD. This CDR3 contains 16 residues. The ends lost 2 bases at V and 7 bases at J; junction bases unmatched: 10. CDR3 loop: CAISEGAGLGSNEQFF. In nucleotides, the CDR3 is TGTGCCATCAGTGAGGGAGCGGGACTAGGGAGTAATGAGCAGTTCTTC.

This clone has just a few counts. The CDR3 region has the DNA TGTGCCAGCAGCCAAGCGGGACAGGGTGTCACTGAAGCTTTCTTT. This sequence encodes CASSQAGQGVTEAFF. V gene TRBV5-4 combines with J gene TRBJ1-1; 9 bases are shared with TRBD1. The CDR3 is made up of 15 amino acids. Germline V gene lookup returns CDR1 SGHNT and CDR2 YYREEE (reference sequence). The V segment lost 4 bases and the J segment 4 bases; nucleotides outside the gene matches: 8.

The chain has TRBV12-5 and TRBJ2-1; 8 bases are shared with TRBD1. CDR1 and CDR2 from the germline V gene are LGHNT and FRNRAP. J gave up 3 bases and V 6 bases, and 7 bases lay outside the gene matches. CDR3 length: 15 residues. The CDR3 region has the DNA TGTGCTAGTGGCCAGACAGGGGTTTTCTACAATGAGCAGTTCTTC. Encoded protein: CASGQTGVFYNEQFF.

The chain has TRBV7-6 and TRBJ2-6; D ambiguous. Germline-derived CDR1 and CDR2 are SGHVS and FNYEAQ. The CDR3 extends over 15 amino acids. V shed 4 bases and J shed 0 bases, with 7 bases lying between them. The CDR3 is CASSSRSSGANVLTF. CDR3 in DNA: TGTGCCAGCAGCTCCCGGAGCTCTGGGGCCAACGTCCTGACTTTC.

This clone was seen more than once but under ten times. The chain combines TRBV25-1 with TRBJ2-3; D gene uncertain. Between the trimmed V and J ends, which lost 5 bases and 2 bases, there was a span of 11 bases. Germline-derived CDR1 and CDR2 are MGHDK and SYGVNS. The CDR3 is 14 residues long. In nucleotides, the CDR3 is TGTGCCAGCAGTCATCCCAGTACCACAGATACGCAGTATTTT. This sequence encodes CASSHPSTTDTQYF.

This sequence joins TRBV2 and TRBJ2-7; 10 positions agree with TRBD2. This CDR3 has 16 residues. Germline-derived CDR1 and CDR2 are SNHLY and FYNNEI. V shed 7 bases, J shed 6 bases, and the junction held 15 bases outside the gene matches. CDR3: CASIDQTSGVASEQYF. The CDR3 DNA sequence: TGTGCCAGCATTGACCAAACTAGCGGGGTGGCCTCCGAGCAGTACTTC.

This clone was seen a few times. The V gene is TRBV14, the J gene TRBJ2-1, with 8 bases matching TRBD1. There are 15 residues in the CDR3. CDR1 is SGHDN and CDR2 is FVKESK in the germline V gene. With V trimmed by 7 bases and J by 3 bases, 8 bases remained unmatched. CDR3 protein: CASILTGAGYNEQFF. CDR3 sequence (DNA): TGTGCCAGCATCTTGACAGGGGCCGGCTACAATGAGCAGTTCTTC. Supplemented by reference TRBV14 and TRBJ2-1, the full variable domain reads EAGVTQFPSHSVIEKGQTVTLRCDPISGHDNLYWYRRVMGKEIKFLLHFVKESKQDESGMPNNRFLAERTGGTYSTLKVQPAELEDSGVYFCASILTGAGYNEQFFGPGTRLTVL.

V and J are TRBV28 and TRBJ1-1; D gene ambiguous. CDR3 size: 10 residues. The V end was cut by 8 bases, the J end by 10 bases, with 11 bases between. The germline V gene has CDR1 MDHEN and CDR2 SYDVKM. The CDR3 region has the DNA TGTGCCAGCTCTAATGGTGGAGCTTTCTTT. It encodes CASSNGGAFF.

This clone was seen at least ten times. This rearrangement joins TRBV15 to TRBJ1-1; no definite D call. The CDR3 sequence is 13 residues long. Germline V CDR1 and CDR2: LNHNV, YYDKDF (reference sequence). The V gene lost 4 bases and the J gene lost 1 base, with 7 bases spanning the gap. The CDR3 DNA reads as TGTGCCACCAGCAACAGAGAGAACACTGAAGCTTTCTTT. As protein: CATSNRENTEAFF.

This clone turned up a few times. The chain links TRBV6-6 to TRBJ2-1, with 7 bases that match TRBD1. V lost 7 bases to trimming and J lost 8 bases; unmatched junction nucleotides: 14. This CDR3 region has 15 residues. CDR1 is MNHNY, CDR2 SVGAGI, per germline (reference sequence). The CDR3, as DNA: TGTGCCAGCAATCTCGGGACAGCCTCGTCGGATGAGCAGTTCTTC. It codes for CASNLGTASSDEQFF.

The chain links TRBV9 to TRBJ2-3; no clear D gene. There are 12 residues in the CDR3. V was clipped by 4 bases and J by 5 bases, with 8 bases between them. CDR1 and CDR2 (germline): SGDLS, YYNGEE. The DNA for the CDR3 is TGTGCCAGCAGCCCTCCTAGAGATACGCAGTATTTT. Protein product: CASSPPRDTQYF.

This chain connects TRBV18 to TRBJ2-2; no reliable D call. Germline CDR1 reads KGHSH; CDR2 reads LQKENI. This CDR3 region has 17 residues. V dropped 1 base and J dropped 0 bases, with 12 bases sitting between them. The CDR3 bases are TGTGCCAGCTCACCACTGTATCAGGCGACGAACACCGGGGAGCTGTTTTTT. Translation gives CASSPLYQATNTGELFF. The variable domain in full, with the rest retrieved from reference TRBV18 and TRBJ2-2, is NAGVMQNPRHLVRRRGQEARLRCSPMKGHSHVYWYRQLPEEGLKFMVYLQKENIIDESGMPKERFSAEFPKEGPSILRIQQVVRGDSAAYFCASSPLYQATNTGELFFGEGSRLTVL.

This chain's CDR3 is CASSLGAGGQPQHF. DNA of the CDR3: TGTGCCAGCAGCTTGGGGGCCGGGGGGCAGCCCCAGCATTTT. J is TRBJ1-5 and V is TRBV5-4, with D perhaps matching TRBD1 (5 bases). Germline V CDR1 and CDR2: SGHNT, YYREEE (reference sequence). The CDR3 has 14 residues. Trimming cost V 0 bases and J 7 bases, with 11 bases left between them.

The rearrangement links TRBV4-3 to TRBJ2-3, with 8 bases lining up with TRBD2. CDR1 is LGHNA and CDR2 is YSLEER in the germline V gene. V was clipped by 0 bases and J by 2 bases; unmatched bases: 10. The CDR3 covers 18 residues. The CDR3: CASSQENEERETTDTQYF. CDR3 sequence (DNA): TGCGCCAGCAGCCAAGAGAATGAAGAGCGGGAGACCACAGATACGCAGTATTTT.